This is a list of T cell receptor beta chains from one sample in a study of metastatic and nonmetastatic thyroid tumors. TCRdb redid the clone calls on the PCR reads using MiXCR. The sample lists about 16,000 clones, roughly 27% seen once, with around an eighth in the top ten. What was sequenced was adjacent normal tissue. These receptors were taken from a female donor with papillary thyroid cancer or a benign thyroid nodule (not recorded which). Some clones in this sample may be carry-over from other donors' samples. CDR3s include the opening cysteine and the closing phenylalanine or tryptophan. The order of the fields is clone size, D gene, J gene, V gene, CDR3 DNA, CDR3 protein. D genes are given only for firm matches. Expanded clones are given a class, and other clones once, few, many or no size at all.

.,TRBD1,TRBJ2-2,TRBV11-1,TGTGCCAGCACCCGGTCGGACAGGGGTTATGCCGCGAACACCGGGGAGCTGTTTTTT,CASTRSDRGYAANTGELFF
.,TRBD1,TRBJ2-3,TRBV11-1,TGTGCCAGCAGCTCGGACAGGTCGCAGTATTTT,CASSSDRSQYF
.,.,TRBJ1-5,TRBV20-1,TGCAGTGCTAGAGATCACAGCAATCAGCCCCAGCATTTT,CSARDHSNQPQHF
few,TRBD2,TRBJ2-7,TRBV10-3,TGTGCCATCAGATATACTAGCGGGGGGACCCACTACGAGCAGTACTTC,CAIRYTSGGTHYEQYF
many,TRBD1,TRBJ2-7,TRBV12-3/TRBV12-4,TGTGCCAGCAGTTGGGGCGACAGGGGGATCTACGAGCAGTACTTC,CASSWGDRGIYEQYF
.,TRBD1,TRBJ2-1,TRBV11-1,TGTGCCAGCAGCTTGCGACAGGGACAAAATGGTCTGAGTGAGCAGTTCTTC,CASSLRQGQNGLSEQFF
.,TRBD1,TRBJ1-6,TRBV2,TGTGCCAGCAGTCAGACAGGGGGCTCGGATTCACCCCTCCACTTT,CASSQTGGSDSPLHF
few,.,TRBJ2-6,TRBV5-1,TGCGCCAGCAGCTTGAGAACCTCCTCTGGGGCCAACGTCCTGACTTTC,CASSLRTSSGANVLTF
.,.,TRBJ2-7,TRBV6-1,TGTGCCAGCAGTGTACCTGCGAGCTCCTACGAGCAGTACTTC,CASSVPASSYEQYF
many,.,TRBJ2-3,TRBV6-4,TGTGCCAGCAGCAAGACAGCTACTAGCACAGATACGCAGTATTTT,CASSKTATSTDTQYF
.,.,TRBJ1-5,TRBV6-2/TRBV6-3,TGTGCCAGCAGTTACACTGGGCCATGGAGGCAGCCCCAGCATTTT,CASSYTGPWRQPQHF
few,.,TRBJ1-1,TRBV5-6,TGTGCCAGCACTCTCTCGGGCCCTGAAGCTTTCTTT,CASTLSGPEAFF
few,.,TRBJ2-1,TRBV28,TGTGCCAGCAGTTTTTACAATGAGCAGTTCTTC,CASSFYNEQFF
.,TRBD2,TRBJ2-1,TRBV2,TGTGCCAGCAACCTCCCGGGACTAGCGGGCAATGAGCAGTTCTTC,CASNLPGLAGNEQFF
few,.,TRBJ1-6,TRBV28,TGTGCCAGCCTTCAAACTGAGGTATTTAATTCACCCCTCCACTTT,CASLQTEVFNSPLHF
few,TRBD2,TRBJ2-1,TRBV30,TGTGCCTGGAGGGGTCGACTAGCTGGCAATGAGCAGTTCTTC,CAWRGRLAGNEQFF
.,TRBD2,TRBJ2-3,TRBV24-1,TGTGCCACCCGGTCGAAGGGTCTAGCGGGAGTTAGTAGGCTCGCAGATACGCAGTATTTT,CATRSKGLAGVSRLADTQYF
many,.,TRBJ1-2,TRBV6-1,TGTGCCAGCAGTGAAATCGGACGAACCGCGGGCTACACCTTC,CASSEIGRTAGYTF
few,.,TRBJ1-2,TRBV6-2/TRBV6-3,TGTGCCAGCAGTTATCGATGGGGGACCCTCTATGGCTACACCTTC,CASSYRWGTLYGYTF
.,TRBD1,TRBJ2-7,TRBV6-1,TGTGCCAGCAGTCCCGGGACAGGGTTCGAGCAGTACTTC,CASSPGTGFEQYF
few,.,TRBJ2-7,TRBV6-1,TGTGCCAGCACGGGAACAGCGAGCTCCTACGAGCAGTACTTC,CASTGTASSYEQYF
.,.,TRBJ1-2,TRBV11-2,TGTGCCAGCAGCTTCTCAGGGGTGCGAAGCTACACCTTC,CASSFSGVRSYTF
.,TRBD2,TRBJ2-7,TRBV20-1,TGCAGTGCTAGGGGACTAGCATCCTACGAGCAGTACTTC,CSARGLASYEQYF
few,TRBD1,TRBJ1-1,TRBV12-3/TRBV12-4,TGTGCCAGCAGCCTGGGACAGGTGAACACTGAAGCTTTCTTT,CASSLGQVNTEAFF
once,.,TRBJ2-1,TRBV7-6,TGTGCCAGCAGCTTAGCGGGAGAAAGGAATGAGCAGTTCTTC,CASSLAGERNEQFF
few,.,TRBJ1-1,TRBV6-2/TRBV6-3,TGTGCCAGCAGTCCCTCAGGGAACACTGAAGCTTTCTTT,CASSPSGNTEAFF
.,.,TRBJ1-2,TRBV6-2/TRBV6-3,TGTGCCAGCAGTTACTTCCCCTATGGCTACACCTTC,CASSYFPYGYTF
few,.,TRBJ2-6,TRBV6-2/TRBV6-3,TGTGCCAGTAGTTACGGTCAGGAAGGGGCCAACGTCCTGACTTTC,CASSYGQEGANVLTF
.,.,TRBJ2-5,TRBV19,TGTGCCAGTAGTGTGAGTAACCAAGAGACCCAGTACTTC,CASSVSNQETQYF
.,.,TRBJ2-7,TRBV13,TGTGCCAGCAGCGTGGGACGGCAGGGCTACGAGCAGTACTTC,CASSVGRQGYEQYF
.,TRBD2,TRBJ2-3,TRBV5-1,TGCGCCAGCAGCCCGCGGACTAGCGGGAGTTTCACAGATACGCAGTATTTT,CASSPRTSGSFTDTQYF
many,.,TRBJ1-5,TRBV7-6,TGTGCCAGCAGCGAAACACAGGGAGGCCAGCCCCAGCATTTT,CASSETQGGQPQHF
.,.,TRBJ1-2,TRBV20-1,TGCAGTGCTCACCGATTTGGCAGGGCTAACTATGGCTACACCTTC,CSAHRFGRANYGYTF
few,TRBD1,TRBJ2-3,TRBV5-1,TGCGCCAGCACTCGCGGACAGGGCACAGATACGCAGTATTTT,CASTRGQGTDTQYF
few,TRBD1,TRBJ1-4,TRBV6-1,TGTGCCAGCAGTGAAGCGGGACAGGAAAAACTGTTTTTT,CASSEAGQEKLFF
.,TRBD1,TRBJ2-1,TRBV5-6,TGTGCCAGCAGCCAAGGGACAGGGGTGAATGAGCAGTTCTTC,CASSQGTGVNEQFF
.,.,TRBJ1-2,TRBV30,TGTGCCTGGAGACCTTCGGGAAGAAACTATGGCTACACCTTC,CAWRPSGRNYGYTF
.,.,TRBJ2-7,TRBV5-1,TGCGCCAGCTGGCAGGGACATACCTCCTACGAGCAGTACTTC,CASWQGHTSYEQYF
.,.,TRBJ1-5,TRBV6-1,TGTGCCAGCAGGAGGGAGTACAATAGCAATCAGCCCCAGCATTTT,CASRREYNSNQPQHF
.,TRBD2,TRBJ2-7,TRBV11-1,TGTGCCAGCAGCTATCTAGCGGGAGGGTCCTACGAGCAGTACTTC,CASSYLAGGSYEQYF